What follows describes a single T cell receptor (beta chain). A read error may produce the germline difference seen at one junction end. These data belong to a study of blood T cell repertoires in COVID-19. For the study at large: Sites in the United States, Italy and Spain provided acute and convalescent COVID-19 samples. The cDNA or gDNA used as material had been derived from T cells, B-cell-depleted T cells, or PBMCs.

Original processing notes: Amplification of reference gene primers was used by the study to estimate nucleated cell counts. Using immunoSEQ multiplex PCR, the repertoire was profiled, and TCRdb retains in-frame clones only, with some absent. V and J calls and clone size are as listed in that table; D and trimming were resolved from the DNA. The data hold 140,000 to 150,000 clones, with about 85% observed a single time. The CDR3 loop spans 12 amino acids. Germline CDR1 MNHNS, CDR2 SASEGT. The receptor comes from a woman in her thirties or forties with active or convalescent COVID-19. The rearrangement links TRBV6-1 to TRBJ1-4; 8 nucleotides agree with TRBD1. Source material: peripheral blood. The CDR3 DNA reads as TGTGCCAGCAGAGAAGACAGGGGAAAACTGTTTTTT. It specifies CASREDRGKLFF.